These 17 T cell receptor beta chains share one sample of origin, sequenced in a study of blood T cell repertoires in COVID-19. Profiled with immunoSEQ multiplex PCR; TCRdb holds only in-frame clones, not every one. The sample shows about 140,000 clones, roughly 82% of them seen only once. What was sequenced was peripheral blood. Receptors originate from a man aged 60 to 69 with active or convalescent COVID-19.

V is TRBV27 and J is TRBJ2-1; TRBD2 matches 10 bases. The germline V gene encodes CDR1 MNHEY and CDR2 SMNVEV (reference sequence). V trimming: 5 bases; J trimming: 5 bases; junction bases outside the gene matches: 12. The CDR3 is made up of 17 amino acids. The CDR3 nucleotides read TGTGCCAGCAGTCCCATCCATAGCGGGAGGACTGACAATGAGCAGTTCTTC. Its protein is CASSPIHSGRTDNEQFF.

The chain uses TRBV10-2 and TRBJ2-1; 8 bases line up with TRBD1. Germline V gives CDR1 WSHSY, CDR2 SAAADI. V lost 5 bases to trimming and J lost 7 bases; unmatched junction nucleotides: 10. The CDR3 runs to 15 residues. The CDR3: CASSSYRDRSNEQFF. CDR3 nucleotide sequence: TGCGCCAGCAGTTCCTATCGGGACAGGTCTAATGAGCAGTTCTTC.

The chain combines TRBV11-3 with TRBJ2-1, with 10 positions matching TRBD2. This CDR3 region has 14 residues. Germline CDR1 reads SGHNT; CDR2 reads YENEEA. V shed 1 base, J shed 8 bases, and the junction held 2 bases outside the gene matches. CDR3 sequence reads: CASSLVTSGDEQFF. The CDR3, as DNA: TGTGCCAGCAGCTTAGTAACTAGCGGGGATGAGCAGTTCTTC.

This clone was seen once. The chain uses TRBV6-2 or TRBV6-3 and TRBJ2-7; no clear D. V was pared by 1 base and J by 0 bases, with 10 bases between. Germline V CDR1 and CDR2: MNHEY, SVGEGT. This CDR3 contains 15 residues. CDR3 coding DNA: TGTGCCAGCAGTTACTATTCCCCGGTCTCCTACGAGCAGTACTTC. Its translation: CASSYYSPVSYEQYF.

The chain has TRBV10-1 and TRBJ1-1, with D tentatively TRBD1 (5 bases). Germline V gives CDR1 WNHNN, CDR2 SYGVQD (reference sequence). V was cut by 5 bases and J by 4 bases, with 14 bases left in between. This CDR3 comprises 14 residues. The DNA for the CDR3 is TGCGCCAGCAGTCCGAGACTGGGGGGCACTGAAGCTTTCTTT. Translating gives CASSPRLGGTEAFF.

The chain carries TRBV5-1 and TRBJ1-1; D may be TRBD1 (5 bases). Between the trimmed V and J ends, which lost 4 bases and 0 bases, there was a span of 13 bases. The CDR3 is 15 amino acids. Germline V gene data show CDR1 as SGHRS and CDR2 as YFSETQ. Written as DNA, the CDR3 is TGCGCCAGCAGCCCGACCAGGGTATTGAACACTGAAGCTTTCTTT. Amino acids: CASSPTRVLNTEAFF.

The rearrangement uses TRBV9 and TRBJ1-4, with 9 bases matching TRBD1. Germline CDR1 is SGDLS and CDR2 is YYNGEE. CDR3 length: 16 residues. J was trimmed by 0 bases and V by 4 bases; bases with no gene match: 4. The CDR3 protein is CASSRGTGTTNEKLFF. The CDR3 DNA follows: TGTGCCAGCAGCAGAGGGACAGGGACAACTAATGAAAAACTGTTTTTT.

In its sample, this clone was seen once. The chain couples TRBV7-9 to TRBJ2-2, with TRBD2 matching over 14 bases. The CDR3 sequence is 15 residues long. The germline V gene has CDR1 SEHNR and CDR2 FQNEAQ (reference sequence). V shed 8 bases, J shed 7 bases, and the junction held 6 bases outside the gene matches. The CDR3 sequence is CASQGTSGSGGELFF. The DNA of the CDR3 is TGTGCCAGCCAGGGGACTAGCGGGAGTGGCGGGGAGCTGTTTTTT.

About this clone: The sample carries other DNA sequences with the same CDR3. This chain joins TRBV11-2 and TRBJ2-2; 7 bases map to TRBD2. CDR3 length equals 15 residues. The V segment lost 5 bases and the J segment 5 bases; nucleotides outside the gene matches: 8. In germline, CDR1 is SGHAT, CDR2 FQNNGV. The CDR3 DNA reads TGTGCCAGCAGCCTGGAGGGAGGGAGTACCGGGGAGCTGTTTTTT. Protein sequence: CASSLEGGSTGELFF.

The chain links TRBV11-3 to TRBJ1-1; TRBD1 might be the D (5 bases). CDR1 and CDR2 (germline): SGHNT, YENEEA. The ends were cut back, 6 bases at V and 5 bases at J, with 16 bases in the middle. This CDR3 spans 14 amino acids. The CDR3: CASRSRAADTEAFF. CDR3 in DNA: TGTGCCAGCAGAAGCAGGGCGGCGGATACTGAAGCTTTCTTT.

This chain uses TRBV19 with TRBJ1-5; D possibly corresponds to TRBD1 (6 bases). The CDR3 spans 15 residues. Germline loops: CDR1 LNHDA, CDR2 SQIVND (reference sequence). Trimming pared 7 bases from V and 6 bases from J, leaving 19 bases between. The CDR3 nucleotides read TGTGCCAGTATTCGCGGGGGGGCGATCGGTCAGCCCCAGCATTTT. It encodes CASIRGGAIGQPQHF.

The chain couples TRBV4-3 to TRBJ1-2, with TRBD1 identical over 9 bases. In germline, CDR1 is LGHNA, CDR2 YSLEER. This CDR3 comprises 15 residues. The V and J ends lost 4 bases and 6 bases, in that order; junction bases with no gene match: 9. DNA for the CDR3: TGCGCCAGCAGCCGGCAACAGGGGGCAATCGATGGCTACACCTTC. It specifies CASSRQQGAIDGYTF.

The rearrangement joins TRBV19 to TRBJ1-4; possibly TRBD1 for D (5 bases). Trimming stripped 8 bases from V and 6 bases from J, with 13 bases between. The CDR3 has 13 amino acids. CDR1 and CDR2 from the germline V gene are LNHDA and SQIVND (reference sequence). The CDR3 DNA follows: TGTGCCAGTGACCAGGGTCTGCATGAAAAACTGTTTTTT. Its protein is CASDQGLHEKLFF.

The rearrangement links TRBV14 to TRBJ2-5, with TRBD1 matching over 7 bases. CDR1 is SGHDN and CDR2 is FVKESK in the germline V gene. With V trimmed by 3 bases and J by 4 bases, 8 bases remained unmatched. CDR3 length: 15 residues. Here the CDR3 reads CASSHRDRVGETQYF. As DNA, the CDR3 is TGTGCCAGCAGCCACCGCGACAGGGTAGGAGAGACCCAGTACTTC.

This chain joins TRBV3-1 (or the pseudogene TRBV3-2) and TRBJ1-2, with D maybe TRBD1 (6 bases). This CDR3 region has 15 residues. V was cut by 1 base and J by 8 bases, with 17 bases left in between. Germline CDR1 LGHDT, CDR2 YNNKEL (reference sequence). CDR3 DNA sequence: TGTGCCAGCAGCCAAGCCCCCGGGACATCAGCCGGCTACACCTTC. It is translated as CASSQAPGTSAGYTF.

The V gene is TRBV24-1, the J gene TRBJ1-2; unclear D gene. CDR1 is KGHDR and CDR2 is SFDVKD in the germline V gene. The CDR3 extends over 12 amino acids. V gave up 5 bases and J gave up 4 bases, with 7 bases separating them. The CDR3 nucleotides are TGTGCCACCAGTGCAGGCGTCTATGGCTACACCTTC. This translates into CATSAGVYGYTF.

The V gene is TRBV5-1, the J gene TRBJ1-1; D call uncertain. The CDR3 consists of 14 residues. The germline V and J ends were trimmed by 1 base and 1 base, with 8 bases remaining between them. Germline lookup yields CDR1 SGHRS and CDR2 YFSETQ. The CDR3 region is CASSLISGNTEAFF. The CDR3 DNA is TGCGCCAGCAGCTTGATTTCCGGGAACACTGAAGCTTTCTTT.